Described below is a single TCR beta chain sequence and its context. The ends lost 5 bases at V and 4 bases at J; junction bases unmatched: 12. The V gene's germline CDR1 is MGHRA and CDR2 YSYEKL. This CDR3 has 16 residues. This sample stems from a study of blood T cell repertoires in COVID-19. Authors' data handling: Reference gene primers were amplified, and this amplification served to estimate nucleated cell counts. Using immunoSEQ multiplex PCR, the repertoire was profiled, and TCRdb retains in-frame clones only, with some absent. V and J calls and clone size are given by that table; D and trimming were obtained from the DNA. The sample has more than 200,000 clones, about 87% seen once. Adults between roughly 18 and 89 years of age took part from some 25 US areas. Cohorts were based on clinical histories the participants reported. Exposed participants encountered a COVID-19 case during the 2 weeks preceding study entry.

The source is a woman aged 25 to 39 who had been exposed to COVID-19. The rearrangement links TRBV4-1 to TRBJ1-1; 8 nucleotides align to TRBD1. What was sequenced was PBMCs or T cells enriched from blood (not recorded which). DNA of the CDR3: TGCGCCAGCAGCGAAGGGGACAGGTGGGGAACCACTGAAGCTTTCTTT. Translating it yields CASSEGDRWGTTEAFF.